This passage covers 12 T cell receptor beta chains from one sample sequenced in a study of blood T cells in healthy people across ages. Then a second PCR, running roughly 7 to 11 cycles, was carried out with a sample-barcoded 5' primer and a J-beta primer mix. TCRdb re-called the 5' RACE reads through MiXCR, storing one row per CDR3 protein. This sample carries under 2,000,000 distinct CDR3 sequences, just under 50% of them seen once, and the ten largest clones take over 2%. Sequencing was carried out using blood. The origin of the receptors is a woman in her thirties or forties in good health.

The chain combines TRBV7-2 with TRBJ2-3, with unresolved D. V lost 0 bases and J 4 bases, leaving 11 bases between the germline ends. Germline CDR1 and CDR2: SGHTA and FQGNSA. This CDR3 is 15 amino acids long. The CDR3 coding sequence is TGTGCCAGCAGCTTAGCCGGCAGATTATCAGATACGCAGTATTTT. Protein: CASSLAGRLSDTQYF.

This clonotype was seen more than once but under ten times. The rearrangement links TRBV4-2 to TRBJ1-1; D is unclear. Germline-derived CDR1 and CDR2 are LGHNA and YNFKEQ. This CDR3 comprises 14 residues. Trimming took 4 bases from V and 4 from J, leaving 13 bases between them. In DNA, the CDR3 is TGTGCCAGCAGCCTAGACGGCGGCGGCACTGAAGCTTTCTTT. The encoded protein is CASSLDGGGTEAFF.

V usage is TRBV2 and J usage is TRBJ1-5, with D possibly being TRBD1 (5 bases). The germline V and J ends were trimmed by 4 bases and 0 bases, with 22 bases remaining between them. The CDR3 is 19 amino acids. Germline values: CDR1 SNHLY, CDR2 FYNNEI. CDR3: CASSVRAGYNRYSNQPQHF. CDR3 DNA: TGTGCCAGCAGTGTAAGGGCGGGATATAACAGGTATAGCAATCAGCCCCAGCATTTT. The full variable domain, with the rest looked up from reference TRBV2 and TRBJ1-5, is EPEVTQTPSHQVTQMGQEVILRCVPISNHLYFYWYRQILGQKVEFLVSFYNNEISEKSEIFDDQFSVERPDGSNFTLKIRSTKLEDSAMYFCASSVRAGYNRYSNQPQHFGDGTRLSIL.

The chain uses TRBV20-1 and TRBJ2-1; 8 bases agree with TRBD1. The CDR3 runs to 15 residues. Germline V CDR1 and CDR2: DFQATT, SNEGSKA (reference sequence). The trim removed 5 bases at V and 1 base at J, leaving 7 bases unmatched. The CDR3 coding sequence is TGCAGTGCTGGGCGCCAGGGGGCATCCTACAATGAGCAGTTCTTC. Its protein is CSAGRQGASYNEQFF.

This chain connects TRBV20-1 to TRBJ2-1; 9 nucleotides align to TRBD1. TRBJ2-7 explains the end of the DNA better; the J call may be wrong. The CDR3 is made up of 14 amino acids. Germline CDR1 DFQATT, CDR2 SNEGSKA (reference sequence). The CDR3 loop is CSARRDRAYNEQYF. The CDR3 DNA reads as TGCAGTGCTAGGAGGGACAGGGCTTACAATGAGCAGTACTTC.

The V and J genes are TRBV9 and TRBJ2-3; TRBD2 might be the D (7 bases). Germline values: CDR1 SGDLS, CDR2 YYNGEE. Trimming cost V 4 bases and J 8 bases, with 17 bases left between them. The CDR3 runs 14 residues. The CDR3 DNA follows: TGTGCCAGCAGCCCCACGGGACGGGGGGCTACGCAGTATTTT. It is translated as CASSPTGRGATQYF.

Remarks on this clonotype: At one boundary the junction diverges from the germline segment, which might be a read error. The chain carries TRBV12-3 or TRBV12-4 and TRBJ2-3, with TRBD2 as a possible D gene (7 bases). The CDR3 runs to 15 residues. The CDR3 bases are TGTGCCAGCAGTTTTGTCGGGGGGCGATTAGATGCGCAATATTTT. Translated: CASSFVGGRLDAQYF.

This clonotype has a handful of counts. The chain has TRBV9 and TRBJ2-1; 7 bases are a match to TRBD1. Unmatched junction bases numbered 10, after V lost 3 bases and J lost 4 bases. This CDR3 spans 16 amino acids. The germline V gene has CDR1 SGDLS and CDR2 YYNGEE. The CDR3: CASSGSGTERYNEQFF. The CDR3, as DNA: TGTGCCAGCAGCGGCTCCGGGACAGAGAGATACAATGAGCAGTTCTTC. Full variable domain (remainder filled in from reference TRBV9 and TRBJ2-1): DSGVTQTPKHLITATGQRVTLRCSPRSGDLSVYWYQQSLDQGLQFLIQYYNGEERAKGNILERFSAQQFPDLHSELNLSSLELGDSALYFCASSGSGTERYNEQFFGPGTRLTVL.

This clonotype was counted only a few times. The CDR3 DNA follows: TGTGCCAGCAGCCAAGTCCTCAGGTCCGGCAATGAGCAGTTCTTC. This sequence encodes CASSQVLRSGNEQFF. The chain has TRBV14 and TRBJ2-1; the D is unclear. Deletions cut 1 base from V and 6 bases from J, with 13 bases between. CDR1 is SGHDN and CDR2 is FVKESK in the germline V gene. The CDR3 contains 15 residues.

This clonotype was found a few times. The chain has TRBV11-2 and TRBJ2-3, with D unresolved. Trimming took off 5 bases at V and 3 bases at J, with 15 bases between the two ends. CDR3 length: 15 residues. From germline, CDR1 is SGHAT and CDR2 FQNNGV. CDR3: CASSKLITLTDTQYF. CDR3 nucleotides: TGTGCCAGCAGCAAACTCATAACCCTTACAGATACGCAGTATTTT.

This CDR3 reads CASSQDKSYNEQFF. The DNA of the CDR3 is TGCGCCAGCAGCCAAGACAAATCCTACAATGAGCAGTTCTTC. The chain links TRBV4-1 to TRBJ2-1; D is undetermined. Trimming removed 0 bases at V and 1 base at J, with 4 bases between. CDR1 MGHRA and CDR2 YSYEKL come from the germline V gene. This CDR3 has 14 residues.

The V and J genes are TRBV5-1 and TRBJ2-1; 10 bases are a match to TRBD2. CDR3 length: 13 residues. Germline values: CDR1 SGHRS, CDR2 YFSETQ. Losses at the gene ends were 3 bases for V and 9 bases for J; bases not matched to a gene: 3. CDR3 bases: TGCGCCAGCAGCTCGCGACTAGCGGGTGAGCAGTTCTTC. Translating gives CASSSRLAGEQFF.